This TCR beta chain was found in a study of STAT5B mutations in CD4+ large granular lymphocyte leukemia. The study's findings and limits: 8/27 top patient clones versus 2/35 control clones were TRBV06-family.

Germline CDR1 reads LGHNT; CDR2 reads FRNRAP. V was cut by 0 bases and J by 1 base, with 15 bases left in between. The CDR3 has 17 amino acids. This clone came up a few times. What it binds is unknown. This was a survey-level run. As handled by the study authors: Lowest detectable productive clonotype frequency was 2.59 x 10-5. TCRdb's table, derived via immunoSEQ multiplex PCR, lists solely in-frame clones and lacks some. V and J calls and clone size are given by that table; D and trimming were obtained from the DNA. The sample contains about 38,000 clones, almost 85% of which appear only once. This rearrangement joins TRBV12-5 to TRBJ2-5, with D possibly TRBD2 on 6 matching bases. Sequenced material: CD4+ T cells from blood buffy coats. The origin of this receptor is a human donor in good health. CDR3 sequence reads: CASGLVITTGGQETQYF. The CDR3 nucleotides read TGTGCTAGTGGTTTGGTAATCACTACCGGGGGCCAAGAGACCCAGTACTTC.